This T cell receptor beta chain was sequenced in a study of beta chain features in type 1 diabetes. What was sequenced were expressed TCRB transcripts, since all of the isolated RNA had been reverse transcribed. The data were produced by immunoSEQ multiplex PCR, yet TCRdb's version contains in-frame clones alone and is incomplete. The sample lists roughly 300,000 clones, under 8.5% occurring once. About this clone: Antigen specificity is unknown.

Germline values: CDR1 LNHDA, CDR2 SQIVND (reference sequence). The length of the CDR3 is 13 residues. The V and J ends lost 0 bases and 0 bases respectively, with 3 bases between them. Study-wide results and limits: The study found that naive, central memory and Treg TCRB repertoires appeared more similar in patients than in healthy donors. In all four CD4+ subsets, TCRB CDR3 length was significantly, moderately reduced in type 1 diabetes. Still unanswered here is whether HLA type influences TCRB rearrangement. Overrepresentation of cells with high TCR expression could result from cDNA sequencing.

The receptor was isolated from a woman aged 18 to 35 in good health. The chain couples TRBV19 to TRBJ2-7; D call uncertain. The sequenced material came from central memory CD4+ T cells from blood. The CDR3 DNA reads TGTGCCAGTAGTATAGACTACTCCTACGAGCAGTACTTC. Its protein product is CASSIDYSYEQYF.